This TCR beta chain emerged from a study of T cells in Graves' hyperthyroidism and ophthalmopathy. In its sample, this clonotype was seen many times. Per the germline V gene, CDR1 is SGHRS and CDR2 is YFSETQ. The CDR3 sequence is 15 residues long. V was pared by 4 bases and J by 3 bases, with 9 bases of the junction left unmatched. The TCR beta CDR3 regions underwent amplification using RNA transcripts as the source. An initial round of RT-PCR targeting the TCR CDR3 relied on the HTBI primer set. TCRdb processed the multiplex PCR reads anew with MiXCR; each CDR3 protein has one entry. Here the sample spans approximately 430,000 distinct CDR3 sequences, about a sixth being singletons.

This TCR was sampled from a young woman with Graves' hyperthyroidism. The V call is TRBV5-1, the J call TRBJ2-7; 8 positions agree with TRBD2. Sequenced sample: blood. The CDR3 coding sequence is TGCGCCAGCAGCCGCCGGGGAAGCGGGAGCTACGAGCAGTACTTC. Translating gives CASSRRGSGSYEQYF.